This TCR beta chain derives from a study of blood T cell repertoires in COVID-19. Across the whole study: Samples taken during acute and convalescent COVID-19 were collected in the United States, Italy and Spain. Sample material is recorded as cDNA or gDNA derived from T cells, B-cell-depleted T cells, or PBMCs.

The length of the CDR3 is 14 residues. Germline CDR1 and CDR2: LNHDA and SQIVND (reference sequence). Germline trimming cut 4 bases from V and 10 bases from J; bases unmatched to any gene: 11. This table comes from immunoSEQ multiplex PCR, and its TCRdb copy is limited to in-frame clones, with some not included. The table lists approximately 140,000 clones, about 90% of them singletons. The specimen sequenced was peripheral blood. This clonotype was sampled from a woman between 55 and 75 years old with active or convalescent COVID-19. The J gene is TRBJ1-1, the V gene TRBV19; 8 bases are shared with TRBD1. This CDR3 reads CASSTGQGRGGAFF. CDR3 DNA sequence: TGTGCCAGTAGTACTGGACAGGGTAGGGGAGGAGCTTTCTTT.